What follows is one TCR beta chain and its context. Its antigen is not known. J was trimmed by 2 bases and V by 1 base; bases with no gene match: 8. The CDR3 loop spans 17 amino acids. The germline gives CDR1 SGHNT, CDR2 YYREEE (reference sequence). These data come from a study of cytomegalovirus exposure and HLA in healthy donors. Study-wide results and limits: About 87% or about 30% of the time was how often most TCR beta V segments were productive, according to an earlier analysis.

Primers included in the PCR were 60 Vbeta and 13 Jbeta primers. Here immunoSEQ multiplex PCR was the method, and the copy in TCRdb shows in-frame clones only, minus some. The sample yields approximately 130,000 clones, 60% to 80% seen once. This TCR derives from a man in his forties or fifties in good health and CMV-seronegative. J is TRBJ1-5 and V is TRBV5-4; 8 positions agree with TRBD1. Sequences were obtained from PBMCs. CDR3 in DNA: TGTGCCAGCAGCTTGTTTCAGGGGGCCGGGGGCAATCAGCCCCAGCATTTT. This encodes CASSLFQGAGGNQPQHF.